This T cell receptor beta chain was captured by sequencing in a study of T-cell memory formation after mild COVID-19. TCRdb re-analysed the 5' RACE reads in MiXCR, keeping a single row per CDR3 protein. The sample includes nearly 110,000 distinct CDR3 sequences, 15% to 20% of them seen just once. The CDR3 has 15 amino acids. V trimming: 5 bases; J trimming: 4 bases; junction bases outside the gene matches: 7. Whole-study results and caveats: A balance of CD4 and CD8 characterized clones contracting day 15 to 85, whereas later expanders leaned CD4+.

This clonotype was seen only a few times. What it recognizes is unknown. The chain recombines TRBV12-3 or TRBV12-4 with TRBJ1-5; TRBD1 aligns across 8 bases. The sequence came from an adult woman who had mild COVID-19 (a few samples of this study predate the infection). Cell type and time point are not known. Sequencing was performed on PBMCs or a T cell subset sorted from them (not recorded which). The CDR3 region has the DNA TGTGCCAGCAGTACTACAGGGGGGGTTAATCAGCCCCAGCATTTT. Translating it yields CASSTTGGVNQPQHF.